This TCR beta chain comes out of a study of liver allograft versus peripheral blood T cells. Overall study context: Recipients' peripheral blood supplied the T cell receptor repertoires against which those in transplanted livers were compared. The study's findings and limits: T cell receptor repertoires inside liver allografts reportedly differed from those in peripheral blood.

The V and J ends lost 5 bases and 2 bases, in that order; junction bases with no gene match: 4. The CDR3 is 16 residues long. Germline CDR1 and CDR2: MNHEY and SMNVEV (reference sequence). Of note for this clonotype: The antigen is not known.

TCRdb fed the reads into MiXCR, producing one record per CDR3 protein. Seen here are around 1,600 distinct CDR3 sequences, 15% observed once, and the top ten hold less than 8%. This receptor was obtained from a human patient who had a liver transplant. Part of the T cell pool may stem from the graft donor. The rearrangement uses TRBV27 and TRBJ2-3; 13 nucleotides align to TRBD2. DNA of the CDR3: TGTGCCAGCAGTAGGACTAGCGGGAGAACCACAGATACGCAGTATTTT. Translated, it gives CASSRTSGRTTDTQYF.